Following are 24 T cell receptor beta chains from one sample sequenced in a study of cytotoxic CD8 clonotypes in ibrutinib-treated CLL. TCRdb's copy holds only in-frame clones and misses some; the assay was immunoSEQ multiplex PCR. Of 250,000 to 350,000 clones detected, roughly three quarters appear once; the ten largest clones hold roughly 6%. This sample comprised PBMCs, obtained at disease progression, from a patient treated with ibrutinib. The receptors shown here come from a human donor with chronic lymphocytic leukemia.

The chain recombines TRBV14 with TRBJ2-5; D is undetermined. The V end lost 4 bases, the J end lost 5 bases, and 5 bases lay between the germline ends. The CDR3 has 11 amino acids. The germline V gene encodes CDR1 SGHDN and CDR2 FVKESK. CDR3 sequence: CASSLGETQYF. The CDR3 DNA reads as TGTGCCAGCAGCCTTGGGGAGACCCAGTACTTC.

V and J are TRBV27 and TRBJ2-7; 8 nucleotides align to TRBD1. Germline values: CDR1 MNHEY, CDR2 SMNVEV (reference sequence). CDR3 length equals 14 residues. Losses at the gene ends were 3 bases for V and 6 bases for J; bases not matched to a gene: 7. CDR3: CASSFHGQGGEQYF. The CDR3 DNA follows: TGTGCCAGCAGTTTCCACGGACAGGGCGGCGAGCAGTACTTC.

As for this clone: Other DNA sequences in this sample translate to the same CDR3. The chain carries TRBV5-4 and TRBJ2-5; D is ambiguous. V lost 0 bases and J lost 0, with 6 bases in between. The CDR3 runs to 14 residues. Germline V gene sequence: CDR1 SGHNT, CDR2 YYREEE (reference sequence). CDR3 in DNA: TGTGCCAGCAGCTTGGGCCAGTACCAAGAGACCCAGTACTTC. Its protein is CASSLGQYQETQYF.

Worth noting for this clone: The sample has other DNA sequences that encode this CDR3 too. The chain employs TRBV6-5 and TRBJ1-4; 11 nucleotides align to TRBD1. The CDR3 loop spans 14 amino acids. In germline, CDR1 is MNHEY, CDR2 SVGAGI. Trimming cost V 4 bases and J 8 bases; bases outside gene matches: 3. The CDR3 region is CASSSGTGGEKLFF. The CDR3 DNA reads as TGTGCCAGCAGTTCCGGGACAGGGGGAGAAAAACTGTTTTTT.

The chain employs TRBV19 and TRBJ1-2; no clear D. Trimming removed 5 bases from V and 3 bases from J, with 10 bases in between. The CDR3 is made up of 13 amino acids. The germline CDR1 and CDR2 sequences are LNHDA and SQIVND (reference sequence). The CDR3 bases are TGTGCCAGTAGTTGGCAATCTCACTATGGCTACACCTTC. Translation: CASSWQSHYGYTF.

The chain has TRBV7-3 and TRBJ2-1, with 8 bases lining up with TRBD1. Losses at the gene ends were 5 bases for V and 6 bases for J; bases not matched to a gene: 9. This CDR3 comprises 15 residues. From germline, CDR1 is SGHTA and CDR2 FQGTGA. CDR3 sequence (DNA): TGTGCCAGCAGCCAACGGACAGGGTTAGCCAATGAGCAGTTCTTC. Its translation is CASSQRTGLANEQFF.

V is TRBV5-5 and J is TRBJ2-7, with D hard to call. The CDR3 covers 13 residues. Germline V gives CDR1 SGHKS, CDR2 YYEKEE (reference sequence). V gave up 0 bases and J gave up 3 bases, with 7 bases separating them. The CDR3 spells CASSLEGNYEQYF. The CDR3 bases are TGTGCCAGCAGCTTGGAGGGCAACTACGAGCAGTACTTC.

This clone has more than one count but fewer than ten. The CDR3 here is CASSLQRREGVDEQYF. Here the CDR3 DNA reads TGTGCCAGCAGTTTACAACGGCGGGAGGGGGTGGACGAGCAGTACTTC. The chain recombines TRBV27 with TRBJ2-7; 9 bases align to TRBD2. There are 16 residues in the CDR3. Germline V gene data show CDR1 as MNHEY and CDR2 as SMNVEV (reference sequence). V lost 2 bases, J lost 5 bases, and 10 bases stayed unmatched.

The chain recombines TRBV4-2 with TRBJ2-1; 8 bases map to TRBD1. Germline V gene data show CDR1 as LGHNA and CDR2 as YNFKEQ. The CDR3 loop spans 15 amino acids. J gave up 4 bases and V 4 bases, and 6 bases lay outside the gene matches. CDR3 protein: CASSRDRGGYNEQFF. The CDR3 nucleotides are TGTGCCAGCAGCCGAGACAGGGGCGGGTACAATGAGCAGTTCTTC.

The chain links TRBV5-5 to TRBJ1-1; perhaps TRBD1 as D (6 bases). This CDR3 contains 15 residues. The ends were cut back, 2 bases at V and 4 bases at J, with 15 bases in the middle. Germline loops: CDR1 SGHKS, CDR2 YYEKEE (reference sequence). CDR3 sequence reads: CASSLQGSAGTEAFF. CDR3 DNA sequence: TGTGCCAGCAGCTTACAGGGTTCCGCGGGCACTGAAGCTTTCTTT.

V gene TRBV11-1 combines with J gene TRBJ2-1; D may be TRBD1 (6 bases). Per germline, CDR1 SGHAT and CDR2 FQDESV (reference sequence). Trimming shortened V by 10 bases and J by 3 bases, and 13 bases separated the two germline ends. The CDR3 totals 13 residues. The CDR3 region has the DNA TGTGCCATAAAAGGGGGTGGCTACAATGAGCAGTTCTTC. Protein sequence: CAIKGGGYNEQFF.

This clone was seen a few times. Other nucleotide sequences in the sample specify the same CDR3. The chain carries TRBV28 and TRBJ1-3, with unresolved D. V was shortened by 6 bases and J by 3 bases, with 3 bases between the two germline ends. The V gene's germline CDR1 is MDHEN and CDR2 SYDVKM. The CDR3 covers 11 residues. CDR3 bases: TGTGCCAGCAGCCTTGGAAACACCATATATTTT. As protein: CASSLGNTIYF.

The V call is TRBV6-6, the J call TRBJ2-7; D may be TRBD2 (5 bases). This CDR3 spans 14 amino acids. Germline V CDR1 and CDR2: MNHNY, SVGAGI (reference sequence). With 3 bases removed from V and 4 bases from J, the gap between germline ends came to 13 bases. The CDR3, as DNA: TGTGCCAGCAGTTATGAACTAGACGGATACGAGCAGTACTTC. It yields the protein CASSYELDGYEQYF.

V gene TRBV15 combines with J gene TRBJ1-5; possibly TRBD1 for D (6 bases). Germline lookup yields CDR1 LNHNV and CDR2 YYDKDF (reference sequence). Trimming removed 1 base from V and 1 base from J, with 11 bases in between. This CDR3 has 16 residues. The CDR3 is CATSRVHGGSNQPQHF. The CDR3 coding sequence is TGTGCCACCAGCAGAGTACACGGGGGCAGCAATCAGCCCCAGCATTTT.

The chain couples TRBV7-9 to TRBJ1-3; TRBD1 agrees at 7 bases. The germline gives CDR1 SEHNR, CDR2 FQNEAQ (reference sequence). V dropped 3 bases and J dropped 0; count of bases not matched to a gene: 2. The CDR3 loop spans 15 amino acids. The CDR3 DNA sequence: TGTGCCAGCAGCTTCGGGACAGCCTCTGGAAACACCATATATTTT. The encoded protein is CASSFGTASGNTIYF.

This chain links TRBV15 with TRBJ1-1, with no clear D. This CDR3 comprises 14 residues. Germline V gives CDR1 LNHNV, CDR2 YYDKDF (reference sequence). Trimming removed 0 bases from V and 4 bases from J, with 9 bases in between. In nucleotides, the CDR3 is TGTGCCACCAGCAGAGAGCGGGCGGTCACTGAAGCTTTCTTT. Protein product: CATSRERAVTEAFF.

This clone was seen only a few times. The chain carries TRBV6-6 and TRBJ2-2, with D perhaps assigned TRBD1 or TRBD2 (5 bases each). V was trimmed by 0 bases and J by 4 bases, leaving 9 bases between them. The CDR3 spans 15 residues. The germline CDR1 and CDR2 sequences are MNHNY and SVGAGI (reference sequence). CDR3 in amino acids: CASSYSTEGTGELFF. The CDR3 DNA reads as TGTGCCAGCAGTTACTCGACAGAGGGCACCGGGGAGCTGTTTTTT.

This sequence joins TRBV6-4 and TRBJ2-1; 9 positions match TRBD1. The V gene's germline CDR1 is MRHNA and CDR2 SNTAGT. J was trimmed by 4 bases and V by 3 bases; bases with no gene match: 7. The CDR3 spans 16 residues. The CDR3 reads CASSEGTGPLYNEQFF. The CDR3 DNA is TGTGCCAGCAGTGAAGGGACAGGGCCCCTTTACAATGAGCAGTTCTTC.

The V gene is TRBV28, the J gene TRBJ2-7, with D possibly being TRBD1 or TRBD2 (5 bases each). V was shortened by 3 bases and J by 5 bases, with 11 bases between the two germline ends. CDR1 and CDR2 (germline): MDHEN, SYDVKM. The length of the CDR3 is 13 residues. CDR3: CASSFSLGDEQYF. CDR3 bases: TGTGCCAGCAGTTTTTCCCTGGGGGACGAGCAGTACTTC.

The rearrangement uses TRBV7-9 and TRBJ1-4, with a tentative D call TRBD1 (6 bases). The germline V gene has CDR1 SEHNR and CDR2 FQNEAQ (reference sequence). The CDR3 contains 19 residues. Trimming left V 7 bases short and J 5 bases short, with 29 bases between. The CDR3 DNA is TGTGCCAGCACCTCCTTCGCCGCCGCACAGGGAGACCAGAATGAAAAACTGTTTTTT. Translation gives CASTSFAAAQGDQNEKLFF.

The chain recombines TRBV6-1 with TRBJ1-6, with no clear D. The V end was cut by 3 bases, the J end by 3 bases, with 12 bases between. Germline V gene sequence: CDR1 MNHNS, CDR2 SASEGT. CDR3 length: 16 residues. The CDR3 is CASSEAWRIYNSPLHF. The DNA for the CDR3 is TGTGCCAGCAGTGAGGCTTGGAGGATCTATAATTCACCCCTCCACTTT.

The chain couples TRBV7-9 to TRBJ2-3; 8 bases line up with TRBD1. V was clipped by 7 bases and J by 2 bases; unmatched bases: 5. Germline V gene data show CDR1 as SEHNR and CDR2 as FQNEAQ (reference sequence). The CDR3 runs to 14 residues. CDR3 sequence (DNA): TGTGCCAGCAACGACAGGGGATCCACAGATACGCAGTATTTT. This translates into CASNDRGSTDTQYF.

The chain combines TRBV10-2 with TRBJ1-6; tentatively, D is TRBD1 (5 bases). Germline values: CDR1 WSHSY, CDR2 SAAADI. The CDR3 runs to 16 residues. Trimming pared 3 bases from V and 2 bases from J, leaving 11 bases between. CDR3 sequence (DNA): TGCGCCAGCAGTGATAGGCAGGGACCCTATAATTCACCCCTCCACTTT. Translated, it gives CASSDRQGPYNSPLHF.

This chain uses TRBV5-1 with TRBJ1-2; 7 nucleotides agree with TRBD1. Germline trimming cut 0 bases from V and 4 bases from J; bases unmatched to any gene: 3. From germline, CDR1 is SGHRS and CDR2 YFSETQ. The CDR3 sequence is 14 residues long. This CDR3 reads CASSLGGQLYGYTF. In DNA form, the CDR3 reads TGCGCCAGCAGCTTGGGGGGACAGCTCTATGGCTACACCTTC.